The sequence of this T cell receptor (beta chain) was determined in a study of blood T cell repertoires in COVID-19. The CDR3 loop spans 16 amino acids. V lost 5 bases and J 0 bases, leaving 11 bases between the germline ends. Germline-derived CDR1 and CDR2 are LNHDA and SQIVND (reference sequence). Authors' data handling: Amplification with reference gene primers provided the estimates of nucleated cell counts. Only in-frame clones appear in the TCRdb table, and some are missing; sequencing was by immunoSEQ multiplex PCR. That table furnishes V, J and clone size, whereas the DNA furnished D and trimming. Among around 200,000 clones listed, around four fifths were seen once.

Material for sequencing was peripheral blood. The source of this sequence is a man aged 50 or older with active or convalescent COVID-19. V and J are TRBV19 and TRBJ1-6, with a weak D call TRBD1 (5 bases). Here the CDR3 DNA reads TGTGCCAGTAGTGGCGGGAGGGGCTCCTATAATTCACCCCTCCACTTT. Translated: CASSGGRGSYNSPLHF.